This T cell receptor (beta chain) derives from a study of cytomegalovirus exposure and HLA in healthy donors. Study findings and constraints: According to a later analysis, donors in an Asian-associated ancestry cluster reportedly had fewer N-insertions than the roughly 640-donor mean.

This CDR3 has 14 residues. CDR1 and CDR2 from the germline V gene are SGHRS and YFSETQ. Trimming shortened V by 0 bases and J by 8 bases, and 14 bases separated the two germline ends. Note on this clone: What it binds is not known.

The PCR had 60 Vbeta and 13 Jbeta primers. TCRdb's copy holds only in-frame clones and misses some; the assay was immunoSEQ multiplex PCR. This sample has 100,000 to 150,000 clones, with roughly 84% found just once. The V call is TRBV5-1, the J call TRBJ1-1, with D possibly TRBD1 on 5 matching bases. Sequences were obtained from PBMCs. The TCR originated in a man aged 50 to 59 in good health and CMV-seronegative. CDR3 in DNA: TGCGCCAGCAGCTTGGCTGACACCGACAGAGAAGCTTTCTTT. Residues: CASSLADTDREAFF.